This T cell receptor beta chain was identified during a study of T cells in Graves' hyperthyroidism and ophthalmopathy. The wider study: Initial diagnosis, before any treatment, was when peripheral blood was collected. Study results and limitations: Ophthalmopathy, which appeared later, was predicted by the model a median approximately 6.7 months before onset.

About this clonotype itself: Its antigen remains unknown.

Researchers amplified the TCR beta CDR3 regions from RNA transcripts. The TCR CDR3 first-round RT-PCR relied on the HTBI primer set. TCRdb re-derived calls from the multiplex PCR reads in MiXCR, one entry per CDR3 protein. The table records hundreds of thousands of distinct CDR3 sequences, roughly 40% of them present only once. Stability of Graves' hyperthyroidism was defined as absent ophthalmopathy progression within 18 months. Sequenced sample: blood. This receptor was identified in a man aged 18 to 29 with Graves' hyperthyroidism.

Here the CDR3 DNA reads TGCGCCAGCAGCCAAGAAACGGGAGGCCCCCAAGAGACCCAGTACTTC. It codes for CASSQETGGPQETQYF. The rearrangement links TRBV4-1 to TRBJ2-5; 7 bases are shared with TRBD2. The germline CDR1 and CDR2 sequences are MGHRA and YSYEKL. The CDR3 is made up of 16 amino acids. V shed 0 bases and J 1 base; nucleotides not matched to a gene: 5.